This record concerns one T cell receptor beta chain sequence. In the authors' methods: Quantification of nucleated cells was approximated via reference gene primer amplification. TCRdb keeps only in-frame clones here, not all; method: immunoSEQ multiplex PCR. V, J and clone size were drawn from that table, and D and trimming were deduced from the DNA. The sample carries under 150,000 clones, 85% recorded once. This entry comes from a study of blood T cell repertoires in COVID-19. For the study at large: Both acute and convalescent COVID-19 samples were obtained from the United States, Italy and Spain. T cells, B-cell-depleted T cells, or PBMCs provided the cDNA or gDNA that served as material.

The CDR3 has 13 residues. V was pared by 5 bases and J by 3 bases, with 10 bases between. The genes are TRBV12-3 or TRBV12-4 and TRBJ1-1; D is ambiguous. Source material: peripheral blood. This clonotype was obtained from a human donor in a cohort sampled during active COVID-19. The CDR3 DNA follows: TGTGCCAGCAGTGTACTGGTCGACACTGAAGCTTTCTTT. Protein sequence: CASSVLVDTEAFF.